The count of the clone carrying this T cell receptor beta chain is one. This record belongs to a study of T cell repertoires in cytomegalovirus infection. Looking at the study overall: TCR beta signatures that were public indicated CMV infection and matching HLA type.

The CDR3 contains 16 residues. Germline V gene lookup returns CDR1 LNHDA and CDR2 SQIVND (reference sequence). J lost 2 bases, V lost 3 bases, and 9 bases had no gene match. MiXCR, run by TCRdb on the reads, gives a single entry per CDR3 protein. The data contain about 740,000 distinct CDR3 sequences, under 40% of them seen just once; the ten biggest clones take up around 2.8%. The sequenced sample consisted of PBMCs. This clonotype originated in a human donor in good health (CMV status not recorded). Some clones in this sample may be carry-over from other donors' samples. The chain recombines TRBV19 with TRBJ2-7; 8 nucleotides align to TRBD1. CDR3 residues: CASSMRVGTGPYEQYF. DNA for the CDR3: TGTGCCAGTAGTATGAGGGTAGGGACAGGACCCTACGAGCAGTACTTC.